This TCR beta chain comes out of a study of blood T cell repertoires in COVID-19. This CDR3 is built from 15 residues. With V trimmed by 6 bases and J by 0 bases, 5 bases remained unmatched. Germline CDR1 reads MRHNA; CDR2 reads SNTAGT. This table comes from immunoSEQ multiplex PCR, and its TCRdb copy is limited to in-frame clones, with some not included. Of under 300,000 clones in the sample, over 75% were seen once. Sequencing input: peripheral blood. This TCR derives from a man aged 30 to 45 who had recovered from COVID-19. This rearrangement joins TRBV6-4 to TRBJ1-5, with 7 bases aligning to TRBD1. This chain's CDR3 is CASSETGDSNQPQHF. CDR3 sequence (DNA): TGTGCCAGCAGCGAAACAGGGGATAGCAATCAGCCCCAGCATTTT.